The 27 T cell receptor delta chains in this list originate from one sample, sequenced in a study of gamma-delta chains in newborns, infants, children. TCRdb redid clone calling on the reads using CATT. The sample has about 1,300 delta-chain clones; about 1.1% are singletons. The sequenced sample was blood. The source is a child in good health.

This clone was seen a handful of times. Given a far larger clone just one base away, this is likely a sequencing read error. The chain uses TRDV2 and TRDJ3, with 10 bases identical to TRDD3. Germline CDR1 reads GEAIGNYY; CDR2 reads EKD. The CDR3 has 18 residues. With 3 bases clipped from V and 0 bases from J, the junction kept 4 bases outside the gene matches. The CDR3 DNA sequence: TGTGCCTGTGACGCCGCTGGGGGATACTCCTGGGACACCCGACAGATGTTTTTC. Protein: CACDAAGGYSWDTRQMFF.

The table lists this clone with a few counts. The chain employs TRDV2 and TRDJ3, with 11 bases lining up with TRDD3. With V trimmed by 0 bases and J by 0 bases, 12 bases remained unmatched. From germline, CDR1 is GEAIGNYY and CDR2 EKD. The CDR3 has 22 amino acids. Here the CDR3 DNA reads TGTGCCTGTGACACCGTACTGGGGGATATGGAACTCAGCTCCTGGGACACCCGACAGATGTTTTTC. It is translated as CACDTVLGDMELSSWDTRQMFF.

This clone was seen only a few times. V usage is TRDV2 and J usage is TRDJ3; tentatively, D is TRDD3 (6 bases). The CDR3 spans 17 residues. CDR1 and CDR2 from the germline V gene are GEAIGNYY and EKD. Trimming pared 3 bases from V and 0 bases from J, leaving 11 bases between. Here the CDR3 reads CACDAVLGSWDTRQMFF. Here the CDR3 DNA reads TGTGCCTGTGACGCCGTACTGGGCTCCTGGGACACCCGACAGATGTTTTTC.

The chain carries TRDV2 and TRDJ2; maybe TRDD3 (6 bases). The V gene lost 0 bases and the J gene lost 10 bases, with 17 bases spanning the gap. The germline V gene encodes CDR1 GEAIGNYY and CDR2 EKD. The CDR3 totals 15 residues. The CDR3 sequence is CACDTVGASGEQLFF. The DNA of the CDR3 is TGTGCCTGTGACACCGTGGGGGCCTCGGGAGAACAACTCTTCTTT.

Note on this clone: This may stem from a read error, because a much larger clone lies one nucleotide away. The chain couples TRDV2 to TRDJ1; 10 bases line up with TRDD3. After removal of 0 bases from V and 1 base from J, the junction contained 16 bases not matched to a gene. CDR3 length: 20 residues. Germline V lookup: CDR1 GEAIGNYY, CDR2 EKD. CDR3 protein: CACDTLASLGDNESTDKLIF. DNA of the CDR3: TGTGCCTGTGACACCCTCGCTTCCCTGGGGGATAATGAGAGCACCGATAAACTCATCTTT.

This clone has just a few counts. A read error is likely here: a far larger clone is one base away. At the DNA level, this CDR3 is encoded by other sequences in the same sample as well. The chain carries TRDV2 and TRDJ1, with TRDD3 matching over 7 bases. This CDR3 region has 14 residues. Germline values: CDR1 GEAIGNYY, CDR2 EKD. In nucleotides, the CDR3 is TGTGCCTGTGACACTCTGGGGGGACCCGATAAACTCATCTTC. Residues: CACDTLGGPDKLIF.

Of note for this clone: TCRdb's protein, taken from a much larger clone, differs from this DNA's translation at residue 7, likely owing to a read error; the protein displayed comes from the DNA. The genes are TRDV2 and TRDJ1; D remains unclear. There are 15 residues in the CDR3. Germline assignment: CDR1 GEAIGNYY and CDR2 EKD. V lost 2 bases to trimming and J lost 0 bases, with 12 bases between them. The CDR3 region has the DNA TGTGCCTGTGACATCCTTGTGGCCCACACCGATAAACTCATCTTT. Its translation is CACDILVAHTDKLIF.

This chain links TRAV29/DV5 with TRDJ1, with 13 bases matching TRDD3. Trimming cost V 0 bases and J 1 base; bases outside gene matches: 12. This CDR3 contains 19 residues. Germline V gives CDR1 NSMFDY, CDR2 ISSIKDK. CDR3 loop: CAASARGLGDTRSTDKLIF. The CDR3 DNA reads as TGTGCAGCAAGCGCGCGAGGACTGGGGGATACGCGGTCCACCGATAAACTCATCTTT.

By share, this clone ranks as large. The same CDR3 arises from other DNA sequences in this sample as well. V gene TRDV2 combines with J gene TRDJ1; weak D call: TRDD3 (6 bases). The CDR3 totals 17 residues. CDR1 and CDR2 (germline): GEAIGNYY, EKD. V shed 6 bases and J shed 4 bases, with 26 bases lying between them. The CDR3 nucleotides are TGTGCCTGTCTAGGACTGGGCGGATCGGAGGGGTACGATAAACTCATCTTT. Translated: CACLGLGGSEGYDKLIF.

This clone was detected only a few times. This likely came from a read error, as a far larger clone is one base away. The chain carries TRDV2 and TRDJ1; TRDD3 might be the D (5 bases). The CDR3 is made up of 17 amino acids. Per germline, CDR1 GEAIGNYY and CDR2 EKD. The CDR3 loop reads CACVTVGGSTHTDKLIF. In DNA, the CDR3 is TGTGCCTGTGTCACCGTAGGGGGGTCCACTCACACCGATAAACTCATCTTT.

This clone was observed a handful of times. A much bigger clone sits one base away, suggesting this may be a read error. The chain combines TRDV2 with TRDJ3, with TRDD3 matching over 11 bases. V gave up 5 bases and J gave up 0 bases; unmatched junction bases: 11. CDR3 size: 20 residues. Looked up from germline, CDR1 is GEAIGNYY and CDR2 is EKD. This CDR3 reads CACGTVLGDISSWDTRQMFF. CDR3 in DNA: TGTGCCTGTGGTACCGTACTGGGGGATATCAGCTCCTGGGACACCCGACAGATGTTTTTC.

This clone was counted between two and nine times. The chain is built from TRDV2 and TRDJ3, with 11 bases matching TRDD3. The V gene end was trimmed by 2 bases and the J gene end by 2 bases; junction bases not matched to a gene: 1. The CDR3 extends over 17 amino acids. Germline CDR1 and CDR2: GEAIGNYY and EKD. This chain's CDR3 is CACDILGDTWDTRQMFF. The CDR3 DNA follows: TGTGCCTGTGACATACTGGGGGATACCTGGGACACCCGACAGATGTTTTTC.

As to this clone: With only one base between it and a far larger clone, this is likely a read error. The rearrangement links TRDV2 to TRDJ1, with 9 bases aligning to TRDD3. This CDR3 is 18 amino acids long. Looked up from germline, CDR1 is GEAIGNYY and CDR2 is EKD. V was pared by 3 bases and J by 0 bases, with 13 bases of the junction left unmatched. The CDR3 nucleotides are TGTGCCTGTGACTCAATAAGGGGATACGCCGAGTACACCGATAAACTCATCTTT. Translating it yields CACDSIRGYAEYTDKLIF.

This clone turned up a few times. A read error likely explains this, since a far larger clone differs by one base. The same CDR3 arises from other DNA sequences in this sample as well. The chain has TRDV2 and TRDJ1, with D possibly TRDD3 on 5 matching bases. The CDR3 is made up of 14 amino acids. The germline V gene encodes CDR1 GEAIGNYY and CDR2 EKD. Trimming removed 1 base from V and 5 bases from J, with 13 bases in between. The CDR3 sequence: CACDTLAPGDKLIF. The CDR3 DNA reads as TGTGCCTGTGACACATTGGCCCCTGGGGATAAACTCATCTTT.

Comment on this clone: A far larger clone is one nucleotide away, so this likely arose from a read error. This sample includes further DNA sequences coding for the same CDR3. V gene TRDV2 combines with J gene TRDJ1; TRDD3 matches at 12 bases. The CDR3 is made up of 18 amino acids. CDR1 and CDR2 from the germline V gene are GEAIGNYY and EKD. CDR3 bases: TGCGCCTGTGACACCGTCTCGTCTGGGGGATACGGCACCGATAAACTCATCTTT. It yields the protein CACDTVSSGGYGTDKLIF.

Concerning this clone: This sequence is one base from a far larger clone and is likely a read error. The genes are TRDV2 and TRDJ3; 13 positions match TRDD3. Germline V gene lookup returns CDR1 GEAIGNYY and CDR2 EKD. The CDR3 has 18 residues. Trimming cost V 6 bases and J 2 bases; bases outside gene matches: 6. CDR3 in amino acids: CACHGTGGYAWDTRQMFF. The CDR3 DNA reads TGTGCCTGTCACGGGACTGGGGGATACGCCTGGGACACCCGACAGATGTTTTTC.

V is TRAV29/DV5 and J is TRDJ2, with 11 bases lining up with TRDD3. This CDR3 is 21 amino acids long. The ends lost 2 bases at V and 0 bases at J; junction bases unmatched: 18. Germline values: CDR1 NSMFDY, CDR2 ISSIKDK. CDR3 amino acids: CAASYLPTPGGYRALTAQLFF. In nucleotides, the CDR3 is TGTGCAGCAAGTTACCTTCCTACTCCTGGGGGATACCGAGCTTTGACAGCACAACTCTTCTTT.

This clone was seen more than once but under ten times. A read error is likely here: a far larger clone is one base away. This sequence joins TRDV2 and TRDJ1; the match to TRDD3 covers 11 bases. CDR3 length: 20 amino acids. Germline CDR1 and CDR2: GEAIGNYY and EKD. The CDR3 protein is CACGTVSSGGYLYNTDKLIF. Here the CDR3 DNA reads TGTGCCTGTGGCACCGTATCATCTGGGGGATACTTATATAACACCGATAAACTCATCTTT.

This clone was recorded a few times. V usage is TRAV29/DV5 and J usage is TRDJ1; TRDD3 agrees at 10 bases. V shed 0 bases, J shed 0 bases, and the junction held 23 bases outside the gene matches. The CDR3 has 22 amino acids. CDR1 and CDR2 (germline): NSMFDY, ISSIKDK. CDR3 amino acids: CAASVGSWGIINVEFYTDKLIF. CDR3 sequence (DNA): TGTGCAGCAAGCGTGGGTAGCTGGGGGATAATCAACGTGGAATTTTACACCGATAAACTCATCTTT.

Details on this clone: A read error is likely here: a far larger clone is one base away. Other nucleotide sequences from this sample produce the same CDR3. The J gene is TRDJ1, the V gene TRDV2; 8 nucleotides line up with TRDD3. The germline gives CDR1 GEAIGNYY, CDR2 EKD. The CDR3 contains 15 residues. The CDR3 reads CACDTVSTGGSELIF. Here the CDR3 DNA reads TGCGCCTGTGACACCGTCTCTACTGGGGGTTCCGAACTCATCTTT.

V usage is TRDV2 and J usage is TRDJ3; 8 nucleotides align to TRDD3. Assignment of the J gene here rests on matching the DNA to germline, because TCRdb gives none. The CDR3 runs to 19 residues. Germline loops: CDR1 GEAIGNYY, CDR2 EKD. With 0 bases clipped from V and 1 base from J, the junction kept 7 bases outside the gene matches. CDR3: CACDTVGDWTSWDTRQMFF. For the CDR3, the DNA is TGTGCCTGTGACACCGTGGGGGATTGGACATCCTGGGACACCCGACAGATGTTTTTC.

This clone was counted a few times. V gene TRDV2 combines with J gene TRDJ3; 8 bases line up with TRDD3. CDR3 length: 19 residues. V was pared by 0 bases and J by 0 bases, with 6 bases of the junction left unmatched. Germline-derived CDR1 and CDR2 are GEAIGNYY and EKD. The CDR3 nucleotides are TGTGCCTGTGACACCGGCTGGGGGACGAGCTCCTGGGACACCCGACAGATGTTTTTC. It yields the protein CACDTGWGTSSWDTRQMFF.

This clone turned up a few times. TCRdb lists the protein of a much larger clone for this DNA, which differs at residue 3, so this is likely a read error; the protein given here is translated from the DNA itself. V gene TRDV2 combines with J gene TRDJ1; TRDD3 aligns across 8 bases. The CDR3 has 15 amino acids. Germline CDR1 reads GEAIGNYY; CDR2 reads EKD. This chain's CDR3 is CARDSLLGDTDKLIF. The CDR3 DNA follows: TGTGCCCGTGACTCCCTACTGGGGGACACCGATAAACTCATCTTT.

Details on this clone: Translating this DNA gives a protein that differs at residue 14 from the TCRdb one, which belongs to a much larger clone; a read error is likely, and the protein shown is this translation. This CDR3 is CACDTLSTGGHTYADKLIF. DNA of the CDR3: TGTGCCTGTGACACCCTTTCTACTGGGGGACACACTTACGCCGATAAACTCATCTTT. This chain connects TRDV2 to TRDJ1; 9 bases align to TRDD3. The germline V gene encodes CDR1 GEAIGNYY and CDR2 EKD. CDR3 length: 19 residues. V lost 0 bases and J lost 3; bases outside the gene matches: 16.

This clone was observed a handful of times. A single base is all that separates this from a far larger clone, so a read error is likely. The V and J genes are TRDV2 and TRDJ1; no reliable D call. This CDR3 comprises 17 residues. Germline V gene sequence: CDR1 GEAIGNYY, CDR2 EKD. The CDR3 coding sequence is TGTGCCTGTGACACCGTTACATCACCCGGGGTGACCGATAAACCCATCTTT. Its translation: CACDTVTSPGVTDKPIF.

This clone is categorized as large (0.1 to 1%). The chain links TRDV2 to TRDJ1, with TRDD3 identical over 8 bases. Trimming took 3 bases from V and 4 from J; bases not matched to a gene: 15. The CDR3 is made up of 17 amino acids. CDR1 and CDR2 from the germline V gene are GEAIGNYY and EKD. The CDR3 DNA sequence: TGTGCCTGTGACCTTCTGGGGGACCAGACTCGGCGCGATAAACTCATCTTT. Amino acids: CACDLLGDQTRRDKLIF.

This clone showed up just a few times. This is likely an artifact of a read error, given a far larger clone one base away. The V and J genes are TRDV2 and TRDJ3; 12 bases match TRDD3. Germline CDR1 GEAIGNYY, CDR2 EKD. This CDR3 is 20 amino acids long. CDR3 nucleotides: TGTGCCTATGACAAGATACTGGGGGATACTAGCTCCTGGGACACCCGACAGATGTTTTTC. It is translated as CAYDKILGDTSSWDTRQMFF.